Given below is one TCR beta chain in context. The sample belongs to a study of OX40 agonist ivuxolimab in advanced cancers. Method: immunoSEQ multiplex PCR; TCRdb's copy keeps in-frame clones and lacks some. This repertoire shows fewer than 85,000 clones, 80% to 90% found once; its top ten account for approximately 1.9%. The germline gives CDR1 SGHAT, CDR2 FQNNGV. The CDR3 covers 17 residues. Between the trimmed V and J ends, which lost 5 bases and 5 bases, there was a span of 22 bases. The chain employs TRBV11-2 and TRBJ1-5, with D tentatively TRBD1 (6 bases). The TCR originated in an adult with an advanced solid tumor such as melanoma, head and neck, liver or kidney cancer. The specimen comprised CD4+ or CD8+ T cells sorted from blood, sampled in a trial of the OX40 agonist ivuxolimab. CDR3 coding DNA: TGTGCCAGCAGCCCAGGTAATCGACGGGGGCGGGATCAGCCCCAGCATTTT. Translating it yields CASSPGNRRGRDQPQHF.